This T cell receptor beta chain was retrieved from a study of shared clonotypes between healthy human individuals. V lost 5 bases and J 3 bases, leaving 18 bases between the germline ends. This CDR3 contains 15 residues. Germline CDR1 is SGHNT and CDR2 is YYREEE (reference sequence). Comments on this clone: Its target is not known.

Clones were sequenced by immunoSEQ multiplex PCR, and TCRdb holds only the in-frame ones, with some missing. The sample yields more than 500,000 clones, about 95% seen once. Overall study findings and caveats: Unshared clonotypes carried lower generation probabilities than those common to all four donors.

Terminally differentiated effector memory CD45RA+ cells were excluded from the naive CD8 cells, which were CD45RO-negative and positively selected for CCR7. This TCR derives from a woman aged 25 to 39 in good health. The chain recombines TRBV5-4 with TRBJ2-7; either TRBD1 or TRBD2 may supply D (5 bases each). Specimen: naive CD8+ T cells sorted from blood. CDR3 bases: TGTGCCAGCAGGGAAGCCGGGACGGCGTACTACGAGCAGTACTTC. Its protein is CASREAGTAYYEQYF.